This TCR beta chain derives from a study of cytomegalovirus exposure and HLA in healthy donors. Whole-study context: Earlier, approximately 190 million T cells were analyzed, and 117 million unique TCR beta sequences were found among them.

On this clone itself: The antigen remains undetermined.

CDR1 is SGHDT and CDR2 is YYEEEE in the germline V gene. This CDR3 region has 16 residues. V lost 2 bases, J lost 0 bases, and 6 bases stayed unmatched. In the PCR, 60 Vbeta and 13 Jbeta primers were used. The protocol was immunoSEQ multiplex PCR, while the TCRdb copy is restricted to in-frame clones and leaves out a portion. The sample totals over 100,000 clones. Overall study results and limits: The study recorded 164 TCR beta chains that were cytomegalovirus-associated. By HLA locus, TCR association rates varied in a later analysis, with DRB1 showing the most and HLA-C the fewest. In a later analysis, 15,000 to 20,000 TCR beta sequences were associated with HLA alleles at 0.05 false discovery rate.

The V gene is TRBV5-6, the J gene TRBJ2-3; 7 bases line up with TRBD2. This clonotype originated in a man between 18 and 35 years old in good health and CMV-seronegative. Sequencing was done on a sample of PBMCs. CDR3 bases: TGTGCCAGCAGCTTAGCCGGGACTACCAGCACAGATACGCAGTATTTT. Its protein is CASSLAGTTSTDTQYF.